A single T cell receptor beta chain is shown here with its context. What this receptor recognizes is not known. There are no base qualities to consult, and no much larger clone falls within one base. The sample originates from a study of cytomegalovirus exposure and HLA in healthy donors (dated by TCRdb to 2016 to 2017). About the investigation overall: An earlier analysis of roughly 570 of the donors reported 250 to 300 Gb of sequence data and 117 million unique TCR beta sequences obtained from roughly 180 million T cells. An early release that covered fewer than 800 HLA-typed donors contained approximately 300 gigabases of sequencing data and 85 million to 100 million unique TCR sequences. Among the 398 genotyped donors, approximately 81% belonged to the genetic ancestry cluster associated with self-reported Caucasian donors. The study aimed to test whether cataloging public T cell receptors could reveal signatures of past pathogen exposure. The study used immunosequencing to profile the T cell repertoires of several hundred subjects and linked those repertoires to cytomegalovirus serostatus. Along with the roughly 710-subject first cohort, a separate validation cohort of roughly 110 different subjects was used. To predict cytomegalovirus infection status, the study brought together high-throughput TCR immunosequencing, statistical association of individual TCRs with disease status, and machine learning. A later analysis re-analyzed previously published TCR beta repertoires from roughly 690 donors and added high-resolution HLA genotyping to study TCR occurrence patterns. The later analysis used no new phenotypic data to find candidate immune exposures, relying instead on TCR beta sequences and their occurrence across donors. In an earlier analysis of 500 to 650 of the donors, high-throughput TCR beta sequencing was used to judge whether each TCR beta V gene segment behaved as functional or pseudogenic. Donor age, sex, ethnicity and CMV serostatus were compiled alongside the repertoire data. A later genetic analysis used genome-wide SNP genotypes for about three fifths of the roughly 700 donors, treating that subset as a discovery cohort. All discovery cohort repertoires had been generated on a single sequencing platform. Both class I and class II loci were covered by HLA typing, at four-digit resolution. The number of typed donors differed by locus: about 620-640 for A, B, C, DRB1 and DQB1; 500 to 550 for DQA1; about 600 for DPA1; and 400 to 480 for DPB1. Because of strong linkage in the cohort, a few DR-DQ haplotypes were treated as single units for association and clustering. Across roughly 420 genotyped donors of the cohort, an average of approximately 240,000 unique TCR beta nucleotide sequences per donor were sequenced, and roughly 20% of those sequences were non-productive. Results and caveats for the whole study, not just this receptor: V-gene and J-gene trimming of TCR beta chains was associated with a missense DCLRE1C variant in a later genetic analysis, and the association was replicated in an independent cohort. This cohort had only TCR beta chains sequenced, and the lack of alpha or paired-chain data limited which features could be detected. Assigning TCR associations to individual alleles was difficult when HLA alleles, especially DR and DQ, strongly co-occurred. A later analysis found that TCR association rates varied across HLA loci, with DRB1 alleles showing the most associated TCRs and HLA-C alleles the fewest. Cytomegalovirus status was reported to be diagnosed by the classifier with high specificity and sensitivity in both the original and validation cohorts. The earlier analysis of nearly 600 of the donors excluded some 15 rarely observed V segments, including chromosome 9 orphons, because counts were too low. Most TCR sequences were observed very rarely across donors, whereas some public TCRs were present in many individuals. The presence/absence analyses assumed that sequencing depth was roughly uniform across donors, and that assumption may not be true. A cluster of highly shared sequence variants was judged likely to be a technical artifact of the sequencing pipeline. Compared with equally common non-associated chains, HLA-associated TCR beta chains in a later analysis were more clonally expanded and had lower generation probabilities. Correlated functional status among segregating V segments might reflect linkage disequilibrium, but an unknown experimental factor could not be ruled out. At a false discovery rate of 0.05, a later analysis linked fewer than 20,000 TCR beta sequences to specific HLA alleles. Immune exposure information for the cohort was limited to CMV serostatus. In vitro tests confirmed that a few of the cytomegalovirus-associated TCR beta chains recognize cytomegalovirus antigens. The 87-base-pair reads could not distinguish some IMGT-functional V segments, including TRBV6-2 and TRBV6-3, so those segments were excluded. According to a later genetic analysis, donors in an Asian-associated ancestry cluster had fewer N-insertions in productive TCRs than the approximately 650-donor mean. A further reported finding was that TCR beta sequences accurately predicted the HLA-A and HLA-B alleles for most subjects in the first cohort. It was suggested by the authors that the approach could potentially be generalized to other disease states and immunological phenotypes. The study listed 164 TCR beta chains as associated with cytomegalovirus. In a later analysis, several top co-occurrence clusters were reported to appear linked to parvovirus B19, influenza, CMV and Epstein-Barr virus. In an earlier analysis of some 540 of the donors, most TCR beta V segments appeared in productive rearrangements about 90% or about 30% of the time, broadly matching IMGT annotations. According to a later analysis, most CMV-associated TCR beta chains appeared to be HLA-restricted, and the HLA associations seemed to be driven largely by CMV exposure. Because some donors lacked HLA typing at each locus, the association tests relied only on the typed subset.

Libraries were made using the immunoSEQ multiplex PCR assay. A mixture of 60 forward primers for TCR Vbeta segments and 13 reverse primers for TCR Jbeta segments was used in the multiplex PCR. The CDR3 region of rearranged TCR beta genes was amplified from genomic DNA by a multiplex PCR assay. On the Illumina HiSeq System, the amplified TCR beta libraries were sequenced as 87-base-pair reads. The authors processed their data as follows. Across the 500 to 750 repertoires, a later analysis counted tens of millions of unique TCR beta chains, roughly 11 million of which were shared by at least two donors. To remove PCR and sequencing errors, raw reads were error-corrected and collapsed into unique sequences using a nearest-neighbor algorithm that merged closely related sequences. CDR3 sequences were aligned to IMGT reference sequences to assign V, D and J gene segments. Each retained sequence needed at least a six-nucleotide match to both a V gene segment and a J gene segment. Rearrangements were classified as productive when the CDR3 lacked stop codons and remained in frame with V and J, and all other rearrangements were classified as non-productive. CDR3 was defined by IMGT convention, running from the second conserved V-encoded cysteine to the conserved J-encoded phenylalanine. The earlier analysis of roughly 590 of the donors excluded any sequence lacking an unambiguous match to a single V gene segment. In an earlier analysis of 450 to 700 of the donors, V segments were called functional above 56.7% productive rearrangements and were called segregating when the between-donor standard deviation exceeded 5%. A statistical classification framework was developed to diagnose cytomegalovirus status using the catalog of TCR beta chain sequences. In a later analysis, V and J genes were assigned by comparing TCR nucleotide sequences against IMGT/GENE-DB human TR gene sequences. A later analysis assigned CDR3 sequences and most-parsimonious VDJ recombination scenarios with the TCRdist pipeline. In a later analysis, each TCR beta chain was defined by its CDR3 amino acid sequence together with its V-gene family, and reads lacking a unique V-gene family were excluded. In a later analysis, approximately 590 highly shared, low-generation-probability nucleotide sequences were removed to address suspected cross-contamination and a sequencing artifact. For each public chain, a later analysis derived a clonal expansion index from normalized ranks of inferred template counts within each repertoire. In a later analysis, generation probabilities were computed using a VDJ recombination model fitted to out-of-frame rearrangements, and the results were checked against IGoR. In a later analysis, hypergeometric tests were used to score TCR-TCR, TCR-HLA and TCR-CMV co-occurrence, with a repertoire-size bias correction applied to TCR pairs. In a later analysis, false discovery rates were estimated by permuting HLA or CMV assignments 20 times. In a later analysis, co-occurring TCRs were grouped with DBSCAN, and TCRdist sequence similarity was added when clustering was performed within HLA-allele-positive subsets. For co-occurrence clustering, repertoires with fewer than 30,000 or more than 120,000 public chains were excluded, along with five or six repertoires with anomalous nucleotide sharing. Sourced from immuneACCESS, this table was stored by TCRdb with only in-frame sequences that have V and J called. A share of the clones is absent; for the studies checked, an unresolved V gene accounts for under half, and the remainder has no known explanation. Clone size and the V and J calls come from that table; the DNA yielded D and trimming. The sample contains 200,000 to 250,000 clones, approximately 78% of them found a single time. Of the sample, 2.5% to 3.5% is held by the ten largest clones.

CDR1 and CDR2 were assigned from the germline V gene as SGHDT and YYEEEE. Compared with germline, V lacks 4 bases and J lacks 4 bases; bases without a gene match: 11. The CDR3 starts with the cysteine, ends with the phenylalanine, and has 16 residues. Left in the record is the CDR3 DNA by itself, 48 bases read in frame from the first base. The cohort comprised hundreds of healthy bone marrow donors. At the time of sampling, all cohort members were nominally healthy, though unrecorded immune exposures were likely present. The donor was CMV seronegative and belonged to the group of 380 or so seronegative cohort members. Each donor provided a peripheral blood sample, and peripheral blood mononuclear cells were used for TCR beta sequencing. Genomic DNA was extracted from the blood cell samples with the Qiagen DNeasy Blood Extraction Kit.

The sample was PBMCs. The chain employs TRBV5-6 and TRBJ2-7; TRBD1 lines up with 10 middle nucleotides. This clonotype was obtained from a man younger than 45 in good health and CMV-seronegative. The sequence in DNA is TGTGCCAGCAGCGGACCGGACAGGGGGAGGGTGTACGAGCAGTACTTC. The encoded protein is CASSGPDRGRVYEQYF.